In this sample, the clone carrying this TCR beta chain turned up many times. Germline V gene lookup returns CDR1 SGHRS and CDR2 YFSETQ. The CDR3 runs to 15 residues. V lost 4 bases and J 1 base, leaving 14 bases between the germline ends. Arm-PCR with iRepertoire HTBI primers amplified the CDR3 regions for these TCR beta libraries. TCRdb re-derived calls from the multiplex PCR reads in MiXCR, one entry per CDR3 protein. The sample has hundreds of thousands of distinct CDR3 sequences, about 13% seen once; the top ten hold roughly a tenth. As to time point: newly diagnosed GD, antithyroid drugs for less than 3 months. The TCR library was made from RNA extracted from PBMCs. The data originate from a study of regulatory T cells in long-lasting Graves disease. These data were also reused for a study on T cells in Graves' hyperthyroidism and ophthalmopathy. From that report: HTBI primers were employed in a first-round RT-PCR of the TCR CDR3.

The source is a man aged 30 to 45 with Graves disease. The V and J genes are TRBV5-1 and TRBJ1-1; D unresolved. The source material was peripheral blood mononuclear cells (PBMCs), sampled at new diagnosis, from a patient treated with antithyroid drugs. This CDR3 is CASSLPGSGNTEAFF. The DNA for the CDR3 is TGCGCCAGCAGCCTCCCCGGCTCAGGGAACACTGAAGCTTTCTTT.